This section outlines one TCR beta chain sequence together with its context. Antigen: not known. This sample is part of a study of cytomegalovirus exposure and HLA in healthy donors. Germline V CDR1 and CDR2: MNHEY, SMNVEV (reference sequence). The V segment lost 4 bases and the J segment 7 bases; nucleotides outside the gene matches: 16. The CDR3 runs 17 residues. General study findings and limits: In a later analysis, compared with equally common non-associated chains, HLA-associated beta chains were more expanded.

A multiplex PCR was run with 60 Vbeta primers and 13 Jbeta primers. Using immunoSEQ multiplex PCR, the repertoire was profiled, and TCRdb retains in-frame clones only, with some absent. The repertoire holds tens of thousands of clones, about 8% seen once, with 2.3% in the top ten. The chain uses TRBV27 and TRBJ1-5; 7 bases are shared with TRBD1. The clonotype originates from a man aged 45-60 years in good health and CMV-seronegative. The sequenced sample consisted of PBMCs. CDR3 coding DNA: TGTGCCAGCAGTTCCCTGGCGGCGCAGGGGGGCGGACAGCCCCAGCATTTT. As protein: CASSSLAAQGGGQPQHF.